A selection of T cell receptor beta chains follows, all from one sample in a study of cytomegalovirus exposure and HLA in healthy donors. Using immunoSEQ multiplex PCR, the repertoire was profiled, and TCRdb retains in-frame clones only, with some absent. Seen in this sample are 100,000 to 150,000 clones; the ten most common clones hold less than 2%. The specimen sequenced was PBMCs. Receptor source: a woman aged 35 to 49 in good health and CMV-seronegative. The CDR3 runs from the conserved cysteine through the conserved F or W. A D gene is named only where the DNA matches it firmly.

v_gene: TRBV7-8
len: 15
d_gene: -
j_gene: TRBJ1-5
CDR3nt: TGTGCCAGCAGCTTAGCGCAGGGGAGCAATCAGCCCCAGCATTTT
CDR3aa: CASSLAQGSNQPQHF

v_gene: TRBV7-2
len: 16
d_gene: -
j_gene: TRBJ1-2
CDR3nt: TGTGCCAGCAGCTGGGGCCCGGGGGGCGAGAACTATGGCTACACCTTC
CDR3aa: CASSWGPGGENYGYTF

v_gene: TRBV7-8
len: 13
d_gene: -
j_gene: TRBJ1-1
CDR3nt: TGTGCCAGCAGGAAGACAGTGAACACTGAAGCTTTCTTT
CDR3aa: CASRKTVNTEAFF

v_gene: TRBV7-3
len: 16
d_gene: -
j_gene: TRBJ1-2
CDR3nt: TGTGCCAGCAGCTCCCGAGGAGGTAGTAAAGCCTATGGCTACACCTTC
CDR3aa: CASSSRGGSKAYGYTF

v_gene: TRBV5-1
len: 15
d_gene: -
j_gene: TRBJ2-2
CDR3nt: TGCGCCAGCAGCTTGTCCTATTCGTACACCGGGGAGCTGTTTTTT
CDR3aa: CASSLSYSYTGELFF

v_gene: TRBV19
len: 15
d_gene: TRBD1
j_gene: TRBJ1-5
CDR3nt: TGTGCCAGTAGCCCCGCGGCAGGGGGCCGCCAGCCCCAGCACTTT
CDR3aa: CASSPAAGGRQPQHF

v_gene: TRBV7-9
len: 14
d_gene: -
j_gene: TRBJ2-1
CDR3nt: TGTGCCGGAACGCCAGGGGCCGAGGACAATGAGCAGTTCTTC
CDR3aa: CAGTPGAEDNEQFF

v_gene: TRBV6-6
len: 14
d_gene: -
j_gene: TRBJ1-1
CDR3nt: TGTGCCAGCAGTTACGGAGGGGACGACGCTGAAGCTTTCTTT
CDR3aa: CASSYGGDDAEAFF

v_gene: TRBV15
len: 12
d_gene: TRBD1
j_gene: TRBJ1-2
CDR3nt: TGTGCCACCAGCCAAGACAGGGGCGGCTACACCTTC
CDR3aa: CATSQDRGGYTF

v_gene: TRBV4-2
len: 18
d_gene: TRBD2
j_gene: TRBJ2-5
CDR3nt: TGTGCCAGCAGCTCCCGACTAGCGGGGGGGCTCGGACGGGAGACCCAGTACTTC
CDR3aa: CASSSRLAGGLGRETQYF

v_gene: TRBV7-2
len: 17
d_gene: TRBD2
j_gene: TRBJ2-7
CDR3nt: TGTGCCAGCAGCTTAGCGCCTAGCGGGGGTACCTCCTACGAGCAGTACTTC
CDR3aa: CASSLAPSGGTSYEQYF

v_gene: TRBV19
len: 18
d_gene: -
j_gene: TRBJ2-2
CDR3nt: TGTGCCAGTAGTATAGCCACGGGACTCGCGGGCTGGACCGGGGAGCTGTTTTTT
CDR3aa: CASSIATGLAGWTGELFF

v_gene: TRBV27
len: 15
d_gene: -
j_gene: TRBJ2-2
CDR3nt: TGTGCCAGCAGTTTTGGGGCAGCGAACACCGGGGAGCTGTTTTTT
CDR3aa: CASSFGAANTGELFF

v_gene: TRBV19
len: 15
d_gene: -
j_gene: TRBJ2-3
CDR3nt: TGTGCCAGTAGTCCGGGGGACAGAATACTAGATACGCAGTATTTT
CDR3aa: CASSPGDRILDTQYF

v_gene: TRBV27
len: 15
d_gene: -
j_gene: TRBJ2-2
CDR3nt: TGTGCCACCTTGAGTAGGACAACGAACACCGGGGAGCTGTTTTTT
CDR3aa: CATLSRTTNTGELFF

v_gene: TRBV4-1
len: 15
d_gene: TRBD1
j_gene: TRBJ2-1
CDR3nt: TGCGCCAGCAGCCAGGGACAGGGGCCCCTCAATGAGCAGTTCTTC
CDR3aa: CASSQGQGPLNEQFF

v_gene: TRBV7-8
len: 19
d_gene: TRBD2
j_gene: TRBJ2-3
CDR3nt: TGTGCCAGCAGCTTAGGACTAGCGGGGGGCCTTTGGCGAGCAGATACGCAGTATTTT
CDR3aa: CASSLGLAGGLWRADTQYF

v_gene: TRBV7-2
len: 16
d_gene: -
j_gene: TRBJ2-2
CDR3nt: TGTGCCAGCAGCTTAATAAACCGACTGAACACCGGGGAGCTGTTTTTT
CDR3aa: CASSLINRLNTGELFF

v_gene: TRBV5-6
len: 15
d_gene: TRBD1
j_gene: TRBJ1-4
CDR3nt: TGTGCCAGCAGCTATGACAGGGGGCGCGATGAAAAACTGTTTTTT
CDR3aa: CASSYDRGRDEKLFF

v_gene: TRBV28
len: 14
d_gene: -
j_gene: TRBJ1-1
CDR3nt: TGTGCCAGCAGTTTATACCGGAGGGTCACTGAAGCTTTCTTT
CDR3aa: CASSLYRRVTEAFF

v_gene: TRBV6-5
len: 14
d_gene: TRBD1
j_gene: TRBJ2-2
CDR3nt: TGTGCCAGCAGCTCCGACAGGGGGGCCGGGGAGCTGTTTTTT
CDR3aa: CASSSDRGAGELFF

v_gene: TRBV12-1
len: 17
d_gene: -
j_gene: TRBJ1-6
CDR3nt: TGTGCCAGCAGCTTTGAGCGAATACAGGCCCTCGGGTCACCCCTCCACTTT
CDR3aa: CASSFERIQALGSPLHF

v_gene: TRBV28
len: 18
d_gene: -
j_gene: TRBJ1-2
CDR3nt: TGTGCCAGCAGTACGTACACCGGGACAAGCTGGATCATTTATGGCTACACCTTC
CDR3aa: CASSTYTGTSWIIYGYTF

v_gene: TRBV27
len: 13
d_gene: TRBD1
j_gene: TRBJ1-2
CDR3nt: TGTGCCAGCAGTAGGACAGGGCCCTATGGCTACACCTTC
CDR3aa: CASSRTGPYGYTF

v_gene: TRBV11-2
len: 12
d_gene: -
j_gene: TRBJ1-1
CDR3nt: TGTGCCAGCAGTCGGACAAACACTGAAGCTTTCTTT
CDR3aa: CASSRTNTEAFF

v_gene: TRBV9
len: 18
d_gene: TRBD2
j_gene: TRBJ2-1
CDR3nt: TGTGCCAGCAGCGTAGAGTTGCGGGGGGGCCATCCCCACAATGAGCAGTTCTTC
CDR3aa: CASSVELRGGHPHNEQFF

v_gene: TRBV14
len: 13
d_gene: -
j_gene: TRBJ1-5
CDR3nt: TGTGCCAGCAGCTCGACACGGTCCGCGCCCCAGCATTTT
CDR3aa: CASSSTRSAPQHF